Listed below are T cell receptor beta chains from one sample, sequenced in a study of T cell changes during pregnancy in multiple sclerosis. The assay was immunoSEQ multiplex PCR, and TCRdb's table has in-frame clones only and misses some. The profile shows fewer than 20,000 clones, about 87% of them singletons. This specimen consisted of CD8+ T cells from peripheral blood mononuclear cells, obtained in the third trimester of pregnancy. The origin of the receptors is a female donor in good health, enrolled as a control in a pregnancy study. Each CDR3 is given with its conserved first and last residue. The D gene is left open where the match is weak. Expanded clones get a size class; other rows say once, few or many, or leave the size out.

-,TRBJ2-5,TRBV7-9,TRBD2,CASSLGAGVETQYF,TGTGCCAGCAGCTTAGGAGCGGGAGTGGAGACCCAGTACTTC
few,TRBJ2-7,TRBV6-6,-,CASTRGLSYEQYF,TGTGCCAGCACGCGGGGGCTCTCCTACGAGCAGTACTTC
few,TRBJ1-2,TRBV21-1,-,CASSPRDRGLGYTF,TGTGCCAGCAGCCCCCGGGACAGGGGGCTGGGCTACACCTTC
-,TRBJ2-7,TRBV2,TRBD1,CASSPGTGVQYF,TGTGCCAGCAGTCCCGGGACAGGTGTGCAGTACTTC
few,TRBJ1-5,TRBV27,TRBD1,CASRGQANQPQHF,TGTGCCAGCAGGGGACAGGCCAATCAGCCCCAGCATTTT
-,TRBJ2-5,TRBV6-4,TRBD2,CASSYSSRGEETQYF,TGTGCCAGCAGTTACTCGTCACGGGGGGAAGAGACCCAGTACTTC
-,TRBJ2-7,TRBV29-1,TRBD2,CSVPGGGLEQYF,TGCAGCGTCCCGGGAGGCGGCTTAGAGCAGTACTTC
-,TRBJ2-1,TRBV14,-,CASSQFGGNEQFF,TGTGCCAGCAGCCAATTCGGGGGCAATGAGCAGTTCTTC
-,TRBJ1-1,TRBV15,-,CATSRERYTEAFF,TGTGCCACCAGCAGGGAGAGGTACACTGAAGCTTTCTTT
-,TRBJ1-5,TRBV28,-,CASSFQGGGNQPQHF,TGTGCCAGCAGTTTTCAGGGAGGGGGCAATCAGCCCCAGCATTTT
-,TRBJ1-1,TRBV5-4,TRBD1,CASSLEGGTNTEAFF,TGTGCCAGCAGCTTGGAAGGGGGCACGAACACTGAAGCTTTCTTT
-,TRBJ2-4,TRBV28,-,CASSFPLGMGAKNIQYF,TGTGCCAGCAGTTTTCCCCTGGGCATGGGAGCCAAAAACATTCAGTACTTC
-,TRBJ2-2,TRBV29-1,-,CSVVGGKLTGELFF,TGCAGCGTTGTAGGCGGAAAGCTCACCGGGGAGCTGTTTTTT
-,TRBJ2-7,TRBV28,-,CASTSSSGYYEQYF,TGTGCCTCAACGAGTAGTAGCGGATACTACGAGCAGTACTTC
-,TRBJ2-7,TRBV6-1,TRBD1,CASRQGIGYEQYF,TGTGCCAGTAGACAGGGGATTGGCTACGAGCAGTACTTC
-,TRBJ1-2,TRBV27,TRBD1,CASSSRDRADGYTF,TGTGCCAGCAGTTCCCGGGACAGGGCGGATGGCTACACCTTC
-,TRBJ2-1,TRBV25-1,-,CASSYDGLAGDEQFF,TGTGCCAGCAGTTATGACGGGCTAGCAGGGGATGAGCAGTTCTTC
-,TRBJ2-3,TRBV6-4,-,CASSDSGGRGTDTQYF,TGTGCCAGCAGTGACTCAGGAGGAAGAGGCACAGATACGCAGTATTTT
-,TRBJ1-4,TRBV30,-,CAWPPRDNENEKLFF,TGTGCCTGGCCTCCTCGGGATAACGAAAATGAAAAACTGTTTTTT
medium-sized,TRBJ1-6,TRBV7-6,TRBD1,CASSSSTGMGSPLHF,TGTGCCAGCAGCTCCTCGACAGGGATGGGTTCACCCCTCCACTTT
-,TRBJ1-2,TRBV5-4,TRBD1,CASSAGQGNYGYTF,TGTGCCAGCAGCGCGGGACAGGGTAACTATGGCTACACCTTC
-,TRBJ2-2,TRBV5-1,-,CASSLGAGELFF,TGCGCCAGCAGTTTAGGGGCCGGGGAGCTGTTTTTT
-,TRBJ2-2,TRBV7-6,TRBD2,CASSLALLAERGGELFF,TGTGCCAGCAGCTTAGCGCTGCTAGCGGAGAGGGGCGGGGAGCTGTTTTTT
-,TRBJ2-3,TRBV6-1,TRBD2,CASSEGRGGADTQYF,TGTGCCAGCAGTGAGGGACGGGGGGGCGCAGATACGCAGTATTTT
-,TRBJ1-5,TRBV19,-,CASAWDGGNQPQHF,TGTGCCAGTGCGTGGGACGGGGGGAATCAGCCCCAGCATTTT
-,TRBJ2-7,TRBV29-1,-,CSAVTGPYEQYF,TGCAGCGCCGTGACAGGCCCCTACGAGCAGTACTTC
-,TRBJ2-7,TRBV5-4,-,CASSLEQGRSYEQYF,TGTGCCAGCAGCTTGGAACAGGGACGATCCTACGAGCAGTACTTC
-,TRBJ2-1,TRBV9,-,CASSEFGDSPTNEQFF,TGTGCCAGCAGCGAATTCGGGGACTCACCTACCAATGAGCAGTTCTTC
-,TRBJ2-3,TRBV4-3,TRBD2,CASSQLSGRAGDTQYF,TGCGCCAGCAGCCAACTTAGCGGGAGGGCCGGGGATACGCAGTATTTT
-,TRBJ2-5,TRBV10-2,-,CASSEWVGAGEETQYF,TGCGCCAGCAGTGAGTGGGTGGGGGCCGGGGAAGAGACCCAGTACTTC
-,TRBJ1-5,TRBV13,TRBD1,CASSTRDRGRRQPQHF,TGTGCCAGCAGCACCCGGGACAGGGGGCGCAGGCAGCCCCAGCATTTT
-,TRBJ2-7,TRBV5-5,TRBD1,CASSLAGTVSYEQYF,TGTGCCAGCAGCTTGGCCGGGACAGTTTCCTACGAGCAGTACTTC
-,TRBJ2-5,TRBV7-9,-,CASSLIPTAETQYF,TGTGCCAGCAGCTTAATCCCTACTGCGGAGACCCAGTACTTC
once,TRBJ2-1,TRBV28,-,CASSIAVYYNEQFF,TGTGCCAGCAGTATAGCGGTATACTACAATGAGCAGTTCTTC
-,TRBJ2-1,TRBV7-3,TRBD2,CASSPLGRTSGNYEQFF,TGTGCCAGCAGCCCCCTGGGTAGGACTAGCGGGAACTATGAGCAGTTCTTC
few,TRBJ2-7,TRBV7-9,TRBD2,CASSLNLGTRGYEQYF,TGTGCCAGCAGCTTAAACCTGGGGACTAGAGGCTACGAGCAGTACTTC
-,TRBJ2-1,TRBV27,TRBD1,CASTQDRAYNEQFF,TGTGCCAGCACTCAGGACAGGGCCTACAATGAGCAGTTCTTC
-,TRBJ2-3,TRBV19,TRBD1,CASRSGTGEADTQYF,TGTGCCAGTAGGTCCGGGACAGGGGAGGCAGATACGCAGTATTTT
-,TRBJ2-7,TRBV5-4,-,CASSLGRGGYEQYF,TGTGCCAGCAGCTTGGGGCGCGGTGGCTACGAGCAGTACTTC
-,TRBJ2-7,TRBV27,-,CASSLRDTSYEQYF,TGTGCCAGCAGTTTACGTGACACTAGCTACGAGCAGTACTTC
-,TRBJ1-1,TRBV5-1,-,CASSSTDRMNTEAFF,TGCGCCAGCAGCTCAACAGACAGAATGAACACTGAAGCTTTCTTT
-,TRBJ2-7,TRBV14,TRBD1,CASSLQGLSYEQYF,TGTGCCAGCAGCCTACAGGGGTTATCCTACGAGCAGTACTTC
-,TRBJ2-5,TRBV7-8,TRBD2,CASSLRLAGASETQYF,TGTGCCAGCAGCCTACGACTAGCGGGAGCCTCAGAGACCCAGTACTTC
-,TRBJ2-7,TRBV7-2,TRBD2,CASSLSSGRVIPYEQYF,TGTGCCAGCAGCTTATCTAGCGGGAGGGTGATACCCTACGAGCAGTACTTC
-,TRBJ1-1,TRBV27,-,CASSSVRGRGIPEAFF,TGTGCCAGCAGTTCCGTACGGGGACGGGGGATCCCTGAAGCTTTCTTT
-,TRBJ2-1,TRBV9,TRBD2,CASSVLRERNNEQFF,TGTGCCAGCAGCGTATTGCGGGAGAGAAACAATGAGCAGTTCTTC
-,TRBJ1-1,TRBV4-1,TRBD1,CASSQDIGTENTEAFF,TGCGCCAGCAGCCAAGATATTGGGACAGAGAACACTGAAGCTTTCTTT
-,TRBJ2-7,TRBV5-6,-,CASSLGVYEQYF,TGTGCCAGCAGCTTGGGTGTATACGAGCAGTACTTC
-,TRBJ1-4,TRBV27,-,CASSWGREDEKLFF,TGTGCCAGCAGTTGGGGCAGGGAGGATGAAAAACTGTTTTTT
-,TRBJ2-1,TRBV4-1,TRBD2,CASSPGLAGGNEQFF,TGCGCCAGCAGCCCCGGACTAGCGGGAGGGAATGAGCAGTTCTTC
-,TRBJ1-4,TRBV7-2,-,CASSLLGRGDEKLFF,TGTGCCAGCAGCTTACTGGGGCGCGGGGATGAAAAACTGTTTTTT
medium-sized,TRBJ2-1,TRBV6-5,TRBD1,CASGPGQGDNEQFF,TGTGCCAGCGGCCCGGGACAGGGGGACAATGAGCAGTTCTTC
-,TRBJ2-5,TRBV28,TRBD1,CASSLGQEQETQYF,TGTGCCAGCAGTCTTGGACAGGAACAAGAGACCCAGTACTTC
-,TRBJ1-1,TRBV5-6,TRBD1,CASSLGAGGPAGAFF,TGTGCCAGCAGCTTGGGGGCAGGGGGCCCCGCCGGAGCTTTCTTT
-,TRBJ2-7,TRBV7-9,-,CASSGGDEQYF,TGTGCCAGCAGCGGCGGAGACGAGCAGTACTTC
-,TRBJ2-3,TRBV5-1,TRBD2,CASSSRYTLAGADTQYF,TGCGCCAGCAGCTCGCGGTATACCCTAGCGGGAGCAGATACGCAGTATTTT
-,TRBJ2-1,TRBV19,TRBD2,CASSLHPGTSNEQFF,TGTGCCAGTAGTCTTCACCCCGGGACTAGCAATGAGCAGTTCTTC
-,TRBJ2-7,TRBV4-1,TRBD2,CASSLPSGGSYEQYF,TGCGCCAGCAGCCTTCCTAGCGGGGGTTCCTACGAGCAGTACTTC
-,TRBJ2-7,TRBV2,-,CASSEGQGGLEYEQYF,TGTGCCAGCAGTGAGGGCCAGGGGGGATTAGAATACGAGCAGTACTTC
-,TRBJ1-6,TRBV28,-,CASSFASRYSPLHF,TGTGCCAGCAGTTTCGCGTCTAGATATTCACCCCTCCACTTT